These T cell receptor beta chains were read from a single sample in a study of cytomegalovirus exposure and HLA in healthy donors. TCRdb's table, derived via immunoSEQ multiplex PCR, lists solely in-frame clones and lacks some. The repertoire holds about 160,000 clones, with about 81% as singletons. Sequenced material: PBMCs. Receptors originate from a girl aged 10 to 17 in good health and CMV-seropositive. Both conserved end residues are part of each CDR3. D genes are given only for firm matches. Some rows have no size entry. The others give once, few or many, or a class for an expanded clone.

V,D,size,J,CDR3,DNA
TRBV2,TRBD1,.,TRBJ1-5,CASRGTGFQPQHF,TGTGCCAGCAGGGGGACAGGGTTTCAGCCCCAGCATTTT
TRBV30,TRBD1,.,TRBJ2-2,CAWRRAGGVSGELFF,TGTGCCTGGAGGAGGGCAGGGGGCGTCTCCGGGGAGCTGTTTTTT
TRBV30,.,.,TRBJ1-4,CAWRPTGRSNEKLFF,TGTGCCTGGCGACCCACAGGGCGTTCTAATGAAAAACTGTTTTTT
TRBV9,TRBD2,.,TRBJ2-7,CASSAGTSGTGEQYF,TGTGCCAGCAGCGCAGGGACTAGCGGGACCGGCGAGCAGTACTTC
TRBV4-3,TRBD1,.,TRBJ1-2,CASTRTGRGVGGYTF,TGCGCCAGCACCCGGACAGGGAGAGGAGTGGGAGGCTACACCTTC
TRBV6-1,.,.,TRBJ1-2,CASPNTGNYGYTF,TGTGCCAGCCCCAATACAGGGAACTATGGCTACACCTTC
TRBV6-5,.,.,TRBJ1-2,CASSHRVHGYTF,TGTGCCAGCAGCCACCGGGTCCATGGCTACACCTTC
TRBV19,.,.,TRBJ2-5,CASSSGEKETQYF,TGTGCCAGTAGTTCCGGGGAGAAAGAGACCCAGTACTTC
TRBV11-2,TRBD2,.,TRBJ2-1,CASSFTSGEYNEQFF,TGTGCCAGCAGCTTTACTAGCGGAGAATACAATGAGCAGTTCTTC
TRBV6-6,TRBD1,.,TRBJ1-2,CASTLSGTGLIGYTF,TGTGCCAGCACGCTGTCCGGGACAGGGTTAATTGGCTACACCTTC
TRBV7-9,.,.,TRBJ1-1,CASSLVRGRGTEAFF,TGTGCCAGCAGCTTAGTGCGGGGGCGGGGGACTGAAGCTTTCTTT
TRBV15,.,once,TRBJ1-3,CATSRVNRRLGNTIYF,TGTGCCACCAGCAGAGTGAACAGACGCTTGGGAAACACCATATATTTT